This T cell receptor beta chain is from a study of shared clonotypes between healthy human individuals. The investigators split CD4+ cells into a CD45RA+ naive subset and a CD45RA-negative memory subset. Repertoires were generated with immunoSEQ multiplex PCR, while TCRdb's copy carries only in-frame clones and drops some. Of roughly 2.6 million clones in the sample, around 90% were seen once. The CDR3 loop spans 15 amino acids. In germline, CDR1 is SGHTA, CDR2 FQGNSA. With 1 base removed from V and 8 bases from J, the gap between germline ends came to 12 bases. Sequencing was carried out using naive CD4+ T cells sorted from blood. Stated subset: CD45RA+ positively selected. The chain couples TRBV7-2 to TRBJ1-6, with D unresolved. The TCR originated in a man between 18 and 35 years old in good health. In nucleotides, the CDR3 is TGTGCCAGCAGCTTAGGCGGTAGGATCGATTCACCCCTCCACTTT. This gives the protein CASSLGGRIDSPLHF.